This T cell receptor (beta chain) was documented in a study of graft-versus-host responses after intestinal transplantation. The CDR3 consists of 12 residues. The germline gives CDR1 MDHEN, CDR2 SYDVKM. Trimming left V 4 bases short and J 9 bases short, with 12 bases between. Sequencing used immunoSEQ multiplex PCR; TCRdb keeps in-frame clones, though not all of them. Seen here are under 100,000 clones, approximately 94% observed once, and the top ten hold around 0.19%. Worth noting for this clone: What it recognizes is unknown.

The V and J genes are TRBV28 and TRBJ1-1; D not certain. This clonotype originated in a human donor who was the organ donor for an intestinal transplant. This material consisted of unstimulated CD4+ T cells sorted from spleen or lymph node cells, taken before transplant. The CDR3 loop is CASSSYFNQAFF. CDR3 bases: TGTGCCAGCAGTTCCTATTTTAACCAAGCTTTCTTT.